This entry describes one T cell receptor beta chain. The antigen remains undetermined. Treatment described: oral pan-JAK inhibitor, 5-10 mg twice daily. Collection of lesional scalp punch biopsies and peripheral blood was performed in alopecia areata patients. Starting from PBMCs, sorting isolated CD4+ and CD8+ T cells. This record comes from a study of CD8+ T cells in alopecia areata. Overall study context: Among treated patients, oral tofacitinib was administered at 5 to 10 mg twice daily. Study-wide results and limits: For patients receiving tofacitinib, scalp clonality and expanded CD8+ clones among the top 100 significantly decreased.

Following RNA extraction, reverse transcription yielded cDNA that acted as the sequencing template. Clones were sequenced by immunoSEQ multiplex PCR, and TCRdb holds only the in-frame ones, with some missing. Here the sample spans about 120,000 clones, roughly 58% being singletons. This receptor was taken from a human donor with alopecia areata. The material sequenced was CD8+ T cells sorted from blood, taken at week 4, from a patient treated with tofacitinib.

The CDR3 loop reads CAHQEGTGTDTQYF. The CDR3 region has the DNA TGTGCCCATCAAGAGGGGACAGGGACAGATACGCAGTATTTT. V and J are TRBV30 and TRBJ2-3; 9 bases agree with TRBD1. Germline lookup yields CDR1 GTSNPN and CDR2 SVGIG (reference sequence). The CDR3 loop spans 14 amino acids. The J segment lost 3 bases and the V segment lost 8 bases, leaving 9 bases of the junction unmatched. Based on the CDR3 plus reference TRBV30 and TRBJ2-3, the full variable domain is SQTIHQWPATLVQPVGSPLSLECTVEGTSNPNLYWYRQAAGRGLQLLFYSVGIGQISSEVPQNLSASRPQDRQFILSSKKLLLSDSGFYLCAHQEGTGTDTQYFGPGTRLTVL.